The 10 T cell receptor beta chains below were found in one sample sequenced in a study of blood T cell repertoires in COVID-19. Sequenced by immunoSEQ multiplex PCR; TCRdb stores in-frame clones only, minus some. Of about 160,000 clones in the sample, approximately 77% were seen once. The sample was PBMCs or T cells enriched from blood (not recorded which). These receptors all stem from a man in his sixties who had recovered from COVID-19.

CDR3 DNA: TGTGCCACCAGTGATACAGGAGTGAAAGGAAACACCATATATTTT. As protein: CATSDTGVKGNTIYF. The chain has TRBV24-1 and TRBJ1-3, with a possible D match to TRBD1 (5 bases). Trimming pared 3 bases from V and 4 bases from J, leaving 12 bases between. The CDR3 consists of 15 residues. In germline, CDR1 is KGHDR, CDR2 SFDVKD.

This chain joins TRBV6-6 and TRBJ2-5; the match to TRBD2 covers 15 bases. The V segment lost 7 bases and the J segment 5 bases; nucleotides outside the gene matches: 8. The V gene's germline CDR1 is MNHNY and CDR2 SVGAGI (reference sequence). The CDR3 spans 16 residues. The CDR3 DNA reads TGTGCCAGCAAGACAGGGACTAGCGGGAGGTATGAGACCCAGTACTTC. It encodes CASKTGTSGRYETQYF.

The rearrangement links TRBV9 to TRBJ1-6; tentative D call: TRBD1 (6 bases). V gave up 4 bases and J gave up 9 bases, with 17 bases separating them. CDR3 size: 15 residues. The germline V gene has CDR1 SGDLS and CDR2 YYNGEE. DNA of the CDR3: TGTGCCAGCAGCCCATTGGGGGCTGATATTTCACCCCTCCACTTT. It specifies CASSPLGADISPLHF.

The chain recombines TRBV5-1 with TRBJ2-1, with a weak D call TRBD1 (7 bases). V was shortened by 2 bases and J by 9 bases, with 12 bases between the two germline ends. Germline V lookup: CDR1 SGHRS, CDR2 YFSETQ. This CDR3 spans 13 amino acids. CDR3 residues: CASSLLQGGEQFF. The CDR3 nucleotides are TGCGCCAGCAGCTTACTGCAGGGGGGTGAGCAGTTCTTC. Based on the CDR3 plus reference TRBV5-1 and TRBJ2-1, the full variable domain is KAGVTQTPRYLIKTRGQQVTLSCSPISGHRSVSWYQQTPGQGLQFLFEYFSETQRNKGNFPGRFSGRQFSNSRSEMNVSTLELGDSALYLCASSLLQGGEQFFGPGTRLTVL.

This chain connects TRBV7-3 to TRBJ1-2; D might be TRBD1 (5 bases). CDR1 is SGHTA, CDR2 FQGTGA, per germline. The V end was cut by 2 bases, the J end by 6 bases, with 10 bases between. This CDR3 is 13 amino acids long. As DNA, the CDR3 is TGTGCCAGCAGCTTATATGGGGCTGATGGCTACACCTTC. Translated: CASSLYGADGYTF.

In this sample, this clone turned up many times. The CDR3 reads CASSRMTGGNSYEQYF. The CDR3 DNA follows: TGCGCCAGCAGCCGAATGACAGGGGGGAACTCCTACGAGCAGTACTTC. V gene TRBV4-1 combines with J gene TRBJ2-7; TRBD1 matches at 9 bases. V trimming: 4 bases; J trimming: 0 bases; junction bases outside the gene matches: 7. This CDR3 is 16 amino acids long. CDR1 is MGHRA and CDR2 is YSYEKL in the germline V gene.

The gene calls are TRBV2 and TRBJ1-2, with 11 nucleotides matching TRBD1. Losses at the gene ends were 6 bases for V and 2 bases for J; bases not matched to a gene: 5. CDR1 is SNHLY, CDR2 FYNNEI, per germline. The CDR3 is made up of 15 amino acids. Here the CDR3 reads CASSPGQGANYGYTF. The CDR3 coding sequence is TGTGCCAGCAGCCCAGGACAGGGGGCCAACTATGGCTACACCTTC.

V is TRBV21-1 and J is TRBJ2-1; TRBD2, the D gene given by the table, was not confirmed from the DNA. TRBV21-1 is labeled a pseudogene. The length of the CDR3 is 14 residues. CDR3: CASSKIPSPCEQFF. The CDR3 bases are TGTGCCAGCAGCAAAATCCCTAGCCCTTGTGAGCAGTTCTTC.

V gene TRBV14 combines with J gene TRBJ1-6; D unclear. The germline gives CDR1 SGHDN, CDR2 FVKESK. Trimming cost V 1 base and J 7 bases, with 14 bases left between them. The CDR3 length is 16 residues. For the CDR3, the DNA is TGTGCCAGCAGCCAAGCGAGTTCCCTCATAAATTCACCCCTCCACTTT. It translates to CASSQASSLINSPLHF.

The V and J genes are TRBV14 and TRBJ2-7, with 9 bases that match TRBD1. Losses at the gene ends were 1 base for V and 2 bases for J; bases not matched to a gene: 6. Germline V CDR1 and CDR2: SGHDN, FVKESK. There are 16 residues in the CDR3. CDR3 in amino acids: CASSQGGTGRPYEQYF. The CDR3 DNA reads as TGTGCCAGCAGCCAAGGGGGGACAGGGAGGCCCTACGAGCAGTACTTC.